Following are 26 T cell receptor beta chains from one sample sequenced in a study of shared clonotypes between healthy human individuals. Libraries were prepared by immunoSEQ multiplex PCR; TCRdb keeps only in-frame clonotypes and omits some of them. In the table there are hundreds of thousands of clones, 95% to 98% of which are singletons. Sequenced sample: naive CD4+ T cells sorted from blood. Subset specified: CD45RA+ positively selected. These receptors all come from a woman younger than 45 in good health.

As concerns this clone: Other DNA sequences in the sample encode the same CDR3. The chain carries TRBV5-1 and TRBJ1-1, with a weak D call TRBD1 (5 bases). Trimming stripped 2 bases from V and 5 bases from J, with 10 bases between. The length of the CDR3 is 13 residues. The germline V gene has CDR1 SGHRS and CDR2 YFSETQ. The CDR3 DNA reads TGCGCCAGCAGCTTCCAGGGCGGAACTGAAGCTTTCTTT. It is translated as CASSFQGGTEAFF.

The chain is built from TRBV7-3 and TRBJ2-1; D gene uncertain. The germline gives CDR1 SGHTA, CDR2 FQGTGA. CDR3 length: 13 residues. The ends were cut back, 1 base at V and 5 bases at J, with 6 bases in the middle. CDR3: CASSLRGHNEQFF. In DNA, the CDR3 is TGTGCCAGCAGCTTAAGGGGTCACAATGAGCAGTTCTTC.

This chain joins TRBV27 and TRBJ2-7; D unresolved. The CDR3 covers 14 residues. Trimming shortened V by 4 bases and J by 5 bases, and 15 bases separated the two germline ends. The germline V gene has CDR1 MNHEY and CDR2 SMNVEV (reference sequence). The chain's CDR3 is CASSSRAPVNEQYF. CDR3 nucleotide sequence: TGTGCCAGCAGTTCTCGGGCCCCGGTGAACGAGCAGTACTTC.

The chain links TRBV28 to TRBJ2-1, with D perhaps matching TRBD2 (6 bases). In germline, CDR1 is MDHEN, CDR2 SYDVKM. The V and J ends lost 6 bases and 6 bases respectively, with 21 bases between them. CDR3 length: 16 residues. The CDR3 DNA reads TGTGCCAGCAGAAAGACGTGGCGGGATGGTAGCAATGAGCAGTTCTTC. This translates into CASRKTWRDGSNEQFF. The variable domain in full, completed from reference TRBV28 and TRBJ2-1, reads DVKVTQSSRYLVKRTGEKVFLECVQDMDHENMFWYRQDPGLGLRLIYFSYDVKMKEKGDIPEGYSVSREKKERFSLILESASTNQTSMYLCASRKTWRDGSNEQFFGPGTRLTVL.

V is TRBV10-3 and J is TRBJ2-5; D gene uncertain. From germline, CDR1 is ENHRY and CDR2 SYGVKD. The CDR3 extends over 15 amino acids. V gave up 2 bases and J gave up 2 bases, with 12 bases separating them. This CDR3 is CAISENSYSQETQYF. In DNA form, the CDR3 reads TGTGCCATCAGTGAGAACAGTTATTCGCAAGAGACCCAGTACTTC.

The chain couples TRBV7-9 to TRBJ2-7, with 10 bases identical to TRBD2. Germline V lookup: CDR1 SEHNR, CDR2 FQNEAQ (reference sequence). CDR3 length: 16 amino acids. The J segment lost 4 bases and the V segment lost 1 base, leaving 7 bases of the junction unmatched. The CDR3 reads CASSLVSGRAFYEQYF. CDR3 in DNA: TGTGCCAGCAGCTTAGTGAGCGGGAGGGCCTTTTACGAGCAGTACTTC.

Comment on this clone: Different DNA sequences within this sample yield the same CDR3. The chain has TRBV7-9 and TRBJ1-5; D gene uncertain. From germline, CDR1 is SEHNR and CDR2 FQNEAQ (reference sequence). This CDR3 has 13 amino acids. Trimming cost V 2 bases and J 4 bases, with 6 bases left between them. The CDR3 nucleotides are TGTGCCAGCAGCTTAAAGGGAAATCAGCCCCAGCATTTT. This encodes CASSLKGNQPQHF.

The chain carries TRBV7-2 and TRBJ1-1; 7 bases are shared with TRBD1. CDR3 length equals 15 residues. Germline assignment: CDR1 SGHTA and CDR2 FQGNSA. The V gene end was trimmed by 1 base and the J gene end by 4 bases; junction bases not matched to a gene: 6. CDR3 nucleotides: TGTGCCAGCAGCTTAGTTAGCGCAGGGGGCACTGAAGCTTTCTTT. This translates into CASSLVSAGGTEAFF.

Comments on this clone: Because the CDR3 is missing its conserved closing phenylalanine or tryptophan, this is likely a read error. It is unclear where the CDR3 begins or ends on the DNA, so no DNA is shown, and the CDR3 is as TCRdb lists it. V and J are TRBV28 and TRBJ1-3. The CDR3 spans 12 amino acids, including both terminal residues. Germline CDR1 is MDHEN and CDR2 is SYDVKM. The CDR3 sequence: CASSSRGTHFLL.

The genes are TRBV18 and TRBJ2-1, with D perhaps matching TRBD1 (7 bases). This CDR3 is 16 amino acids long. The V gene lost 0 bases and the J gene lost 3 bases, with 12 bases spanning the gap. Germline CDR1 KGHSH, CDR2 LQKENI. The CDR3 here is CASSPPGQGGYNEQFF. CDR3 nucleotide sequence: TGTGCCAGCTCACCACCTGGGCAGGGGGGCTACAATGAGCAGTTCTTC.

The V gene is TRBV4-1, the J gene TRBJ1-4, with D unresolved. This CDR3 has 14 residues. Germline assignment: CDR1 MGHRA and CDR2 YSYEKL. Deletions cut 1 base from V and 4 bases from J, with 7 bases between. CDR3 nucleotides: TGCGCCAGCAGCCAAGTGAGTTTTAATGAAAAACTGTTTTTT. Encoded protein: CASSQVSFNEKLFF.

The chain combines TRBV28 with TRBJ2-3; 16 positions match TRBD2. This CDR3 has 18 residues. The trim removed 5 bases at V and 10 bases at J, leaving 15 bases unmatched. Germline V gene data show CDR1 as MDHEN and CDR2 as SYDVKM. CDR3 in amino acids: CASSPPGLAGGPKAAQYF. In nucleotides, the CDR3 is TGTGCCAGCAGTCCCCCGGGACTAGCGGGAGGGCCAAAGGCGGCGCAGTATTTT.

As DNA, the CDR3 is TGTGCCAGCAGTTTGGACCACTCCTACGAGCAGTACTTC. It is translated as CASSLDHSYEQYF. This chain joins TRBV28 and TRBJ2-7; D remains unclear. The ends were cut back, 3 bases at V and 0 bases at J, with 6 bases in the middle. CDR1 is MDHEN and CDR2 is SYDVKM in the germline V gene. The CDR3 is 13 amino acids.

The CDR3 region is CASSLSPWTGSTGELFF. The CDR3 nucleotides are TGTGCCAGCAGTTTATCCCCCTGGACAGGGAGCACCGGGGAGCTGTTTTTT. The V call is TRBV28, the J call TRBJ2-2, with 8 bases matching TRBD1. V gave up 1 base and J gave up 4 bases; unmatched junction bases: 8. The CDR3 has 17 residues. CDR1 is MDHEN, CDR2 SYDVKM, per germline.

The rearrangement uses TRBV7-2 and TRBJ2-3; 12 nucleotides line up with TRBD2. The CDR3 has 18 amino acids. Germline CDR1 is SGHTA and CDR2 is FQGNSA. J gave up 2 bases and V 3 bases, and 9 bases lay outside the gene matches. The chain's CDR3 is CASSLQGLAGTNTDTQYF. The CDR3 DNA reads as TGTGCCAGCAGCTTGCAAGGACTAGCGGGGACAAACACAGATACGCAGTATTTT.

This clone was recorded once. The rearrangement uses TRBV10-2 and TRBJ2-7; D might be TRBD1 or TRBD2, each matching 5 bases. This CDR3 region has 14 residues. Germline V gives CDR1 WSHSY, CDR2 SAAADI. V was shortened by 7 bases and J by 2 bases, with 15 bases between the two germline ends. CDR3 coding DNA: TGCGCCAGCACGAGGGCAGGGTCTACCTACGAGCAGTACTTC. It specifies CASTRAGSTYEQYF.

This rearrangement joins TRBV6-1 to TRBJ2-5; 7 bases agree with TRBD2. Germline V gene data show CDR1 as MNHNS and CDR2 as SASEGT. V lost 4 bases, J lost 1 base, and 12 bases stayed unmatched. This CDR3 is built from 17 residues. CDR3 DNA: TGTGCCAGCAGTGGAGGGATACTAGCGTTTGGCCAAGAGACCCAGTACTTC. Encoded protein: CASSGGILAFGQETQYF.

The chain joins TRBV6-6 to TRBJ1-2, with D maybe TRBD1 (5 bases). The CDR3 is 12 amino acids. Trimming cost V 5 bases and J 8 bases, with 12 bases left between them. Germline CDR1 reads MNHNY; CDR2 reads SVGAGI (reference sequence). In DNA, the CDR3 is TGTGCCAGCAGTGCCGACAGAGGCGGCTACACCTTC. Its translation is CASSADRGGYTF.

The chain recombines TRBV7-2 with TRBJ2-7; 7 bases map to TRBD2. CDR1 and CDR2 (germline): SGHTA, FQGNSA. Trimming removed 0 bases from V and 5 bases from J; junction bases left unmatched: 10. CDR3 size: 16 residues. DNA for the CDR3: TGTGCCAGCAGCTTAGCGTTGGGTAGCGGGCTCGACGAGCAGTACTTC. It translates to CASSLALGSGLDEQYF.

The chain joins TRBV2 to TRBJ2-3; D unresolved. Trimming removed 7 bases from V and 0 bases from J, with 11 bases in between. The CDR3 consists of 14 residues. Germline V gene sequence: CDR1 SNHLY, CDR2 FYNNEI. The CDR3: CASKQTYSTDTQYF. The CDR3 region has the DNA TGTGCCAGCAAGCAGACTTATAGCACAGATACGCAGTATTTT.

The CDR3 nucleotides read TGTGCCATCACCGCTGATAGCAATCAGCCCCAGCATTTT. Translated: CAITADSNQPQHF. The J gene is TRBJ1-5, the V gene TRBV10-3; no firm D call. The CDR3 is made up of 13 amino acids. Trimming shortened V by 7 bases and J by 0 bases, and 7 bases separated the two germline ends. Germline-derived CDR1 and CDR2 are ENHRY and SYGVKD.

The chain uses TRBV7-8 and TRBJ2-6; 7 bases are shared with TRBD1. This CDR3 region has 18 residues. J was trimmed by 2 bases and V by 1 base; bases with no gene match: 8. CDR1 is SGHVS and CDR2 is FQNEAQ in the germline V gene. CDR3 coding DNA: TGTGCCAGCAGCTTAGTGTGGACAGGCCTTCCTGGGGCCAACGTCCTGACTTTC. This encodes CASSLVWTGLPGANVLTF. The full variable domain, its missing parts supplied by reference TRBV7-8 and TRBJ2-6, is GAGVSQSPRYKVAKRGQDVALRCDPISGHVSLFWYQQALGQGPEFLTYFQNEAQLDKSGLPSDRFFAERPEGSVSTLKIQRTQQEDSAVYLCASSLVWTGLPGANVLTFGAGSRLTVL.

The chain employs TRBV20-1 and TRBJ1-2; no clear D gene. Germline V lookup: CDR1 DFQATT, CDR2 SNEGSKA (reference sequence). The length of the CDR3 is 10 residues. Here the CDR3 DNA reads TGCAAGGTTCTTAACTATGGCTACACCTTC. The encoded protein is CKVLNYGYTF.

The genes are TRBV18 and TRBJ2-5; D ambiguous. Looked up from germline, CDR1 is KGHSH and CDR2 is LQKENI. V was pared by 3 bases and J by 5 bases, with 7 bases between. The CDR3 has 12 amino acids. The CDR3 sequence: CASSPLPETQYF. The CDR3 nucleotides are TGTGCCAGCTCACCGCTTCCGGAGACCCAGTACTTC.

The V call is TRBV6-5, the J call TRBJ2-3, with D possibly matching TRBD1 (6 bases). The length of the CDR3 is 15 residues. V was pared by 6 bases and J by 2 bases, with 15 bases between. Germline V gene data show CDR1 as MNHEY and CDR2 as SVGAGI. The DNA of the CDR3 is TGTGCCAGCAGGTCCGCAGGACAGAACACAGATACGCAGTATTTT. Its protein product is CASRSAGQNTDTQYF.

CDR3: CASSEGVSRTDTQYF. The CDR3 DNA follows: TGCGCCAGCAGTGAGGGGGTCAGTCGTACAGATACGCAGTATTTT. The chain carries TRBV10-1 and TRBJ2-3; D is ambiguous. The CDR3 consists of 15 residues. V lost 2 bases, J lost 3 bases, and 12 bases lay in between. Germline V gene sequence: CDR1 WNHNN, CDR2 SYGVQD (reference sequence).